This T cell receptor (beta chain) stems from a study of blood T cell repertoires in COVID-19. Study-wide context: Acute-phase and convalescent COVID-19 samples originated in the United States, Italy and Spain. The cDNA or gDNA used as material had been derived from T cells, B-cell-depleted T cells, or PBMCs.

Only one count was recorded for this clone. Authors' methods: Counts of nucleated cells, estimated from reference gene primer amplification, were obtained. The repertoire was sequenced with immunoSEQ multiplex PCR; TCRdb's copy has only in-frame clones and lacks some. V, J and clone size are those of that table, while D and trimming were read from the DNA. The repertoire holds about 140,000 clones, with around three quarters as singletons. After removal of 4 bases from V and 4 bases from J, the junction contained 3 bases not matched to a gene. Germline V gene lookup returns CDR1 MDHEN and CDR2 SYDVKM. The CDR3 totals 14 residues.

This chain connects TRBV28 to TRBJ1-1, with 10 nucleotides matching TRBD1. The sample comprised peripheral blood. The source of this sequence is a man in his 60s with acute or convalescent COVID-19. The CDR3 loop is CASSSGTGATEAFF. In nucleotides, the CDR3 is TGTGCCAGCAGTTCCGGGACAGGGGCCACTGAAGCTTTCTTT.